These T cell receptor beta chains were read from a single sample in a study of blood T cell repertoires in COVID-19. Here immunoSEQ multiplex PCR was the method, and the copy in TCRdb shows in-frame clones only, minus some. The table shows hundreds of thousands of clones, with around 87% occurring only once. The material sequenced was peripheral blood. These receptors were collected from a woman aged 45-65 years who had recovered from COVID-19. Both conserved end residues are part of each CDR3. A D gene is named only where the DNA matches it firmly. The size entry is marked missing in some rows and otherwise reads once, few, many or a size class.

>TRBV7-2|TRBJ2-5|TRBD1|-
TGTGCCAGCAGCCTCCGGGACAGCCTTTGGGAGACCCAGTACTTC
CASSLRDSLWETQYF
>TRBV6-5|TRBJ1-2|-|-
TGTGCCAGCGGGGGGACCTATGGCTACACCTTC
CASGGTYGYTF
>TRBV28|TRBJ1-5|-|-
TGTGCCAGCAGTTTCCAGGCTAGCAATCAGCCCCAGCATTTT
CASSFQASNQPQHF
>TRBV7-3|TRBJ2-2|-|-
TGTGCCAGCAGCCCTGCGGGGATGGGGAACACCGGGGAGCTGTTTTTT
CASSPAGMGNTGELFF
>TRBV24-1|TRBJ2-2|-|-
TGTGCCACCAGTGACTCGACGGGGTTGAACACCGGGGAGCTGTTTTTT
CATSDSTGLNTGELFF
>TRBV7-6|TRBJ1-4|TRBD1|-
TGTGCCAGCAGCCAGGGACAGGGAGGGGAAAAACTGTTTTTT
CASSQGQGGEKLFF
>TRBV6-5|TRBJ1-4|-|-
TGTGCCAGCAGCCCAGACTACGCAACTAATGAAAAACTGTTTTTT
CASSPDYATNEKLFF
>TRBV12-3/TRBV12-4|TRBJ2-1|TRBD1|-
TGTGCCAGCAGCATGGACAGGGGGCGTGAGCAGTTCTTC
CASSMDRGREQFF
>TRBV19|TRBJ1-2|TRBD1|-
TGTGCCAGTAAACGGGACAGGGTGTTGGACTATGGCTACACCTTC
CASKRDRVLDYGYTF
>TRBV12-3/TRBV12-4|TRBJ2-7|-|-
TGTGCCAGCAGCTCGGGAGACGAGCAGTACTTC
CASSSGDEQYF
>TRBV6-5|TRBJ2-2|-|-
TGTGCCAGCAGTCCCAGGGACATCACCGGGGAGCTGTTTTTT
CASSPRDITGELFF
>TRBV10-3|TRBJ1-4|-|-
TGTGCCATCAGTGAGGGGCAGGTTCTTAATGAAAAACTGTTTTTT
CAISEGQVLNEKLFF
>TRBV11-2|TRBJ2-1|-|once
TGTGCCAGCGGGGAACAGGGCTCCTACAATGAGCAGTTCTTC
CASGEQGSYNEQFF
>TRBV12-3/TRBV12-4|TRBJ2-1|-|-
TGTGCCAGCAGTTTATCAGGCGATGAGCAGTTCTTC
CASSLSGDEQFF
>TRBV4-3|TRBJ2-1|-|-
TGCGCCAGCAGCCAAGCGTCGAGCTACAATGAGCAGTTCTTC
CASSQASSYNEQFF
>TRBV19|TRBJ2-3|-|-
TGTGCCAGTAGTATCGGGACATCTGGAGATACGCAGTATTTT
CASSIGTSGDTQYF
>TRBV3-1/TRBV3-2|TRBJ1-3|TRBD1|-
TGTGCCAGCAGCCAGCGGACAGGGGGAAACACCATATATTTT
CASSQRTGGNTIYF
>TRBV28|TRBJ2-4|TRBD2|-
TGTGCCAGCAGCCCCGGTGGGGGGGTAGCCAAAAACATTCAGTACTTC
CASSPGGGVAKNIQYF
>TRBV18|TRBJ2-5|TRBD2|-
TGTGCCAGCTCACCACGGACTAGCGGGGTGGGAGAGACCCAGTACTTC
CASSPRTSGVGETQYF
>TRBV4-1|TRBJ1-3|-|-
TGCGCCAGCAGCCAAGAACAAGGAAACACCATATATTTT
CASSQEQGNTIYF
>TRBV5-1|TRBJ2-7|TRBD1|-
TGCGCCAGCACCAACAGGGGAAGTAACGAGCAGTACTTC
CASTNRGSNEQYF
>TRBV7-2|TRBJ2-7|-|-
TGTGCCAGCAGCTTAGCGGGGGGGGCGACCTACGAGCAGTACTTC
CASSLAGGATYEQYF
>TRBV28|TRBJ1-1|TRBD1|-
TGTGCCAGCAGTTTCGGACAGGGTGCGTTGGGAGCTTTCTTT
CASSFGQGALGAFF
>TRBV6-5|TRBJ1-2|-|-
TGTGCCACCGGGGGACTTAACTATGGCTACACCTTC
CATGGLNYGYTF
>TRBV9|TRBJ1-1|TRBD1|-
TGTGCCAGCAGCATTTCACAGGGGGCAGGCGGCACTGAAGCTTTCTTT
CASSISQGAGGTEAFF
>TRBV19|TRBJ1-4|TRBD1|-
TGTGCCAGTAGTATGACAGGGGAGATGAATGAAAAACTGTTTTTT
CASSMTGEMNEKLFF
>TRBV6-2/TRBV6-3|TRBJ2-7|TRBD1|once
TGTGCCAGCAGTTACTTCCCCGGACAGGTGACCTACGAGCAGTACTTC
CASSYFPGQVTYEQYF
>TRBV5-1|TRBJ2-3|TRBD2|-
TGCGCCAGCAGCAGAGCGGGGGGGCCTGGCACAGATACGCAGTATTTT
CASSRAGGPGTDTQYF
>TRBV6-5|TRBJ1-6|TRBD1|-
TGTGCCAGCAGTTTCAGGGGGAATTCACCCCTCCACTTT
CASSFRGNSPLHF
>TRBV9|TRBJ2-7|TRBD2|-
TGTGCCAGCAGCGCACCGACACCGGGAGGCGAGCAGTACTTC
CASSAPTPGGEQYF
>TRBV19|TRBJ1-1|-|few
TGTGCCACTCGCGTACAGGGCGTTGACACTGAAGCTTTCTTT
CATRVQGVDTEAFF
>TRBV5-5|TRBJ2-1|TRBD1|-
TGTGCCAGCAGGGCCGGGACAGGGGAAAGGGAGCAGTTCTTC
CASRAGTGEREQFF
>TRBV28|TRBJ2-3|TRBD1|once
TGTGCCAGCAGTCCACCGACAGGGCAAAGAACAGATACGCAGTATTTT
CASSPPTGQRTDTQYF
>TRBV18|TRBJ1-1|TRBD1|many
TGTGCCAGCTCACCGGAAAGGGACAGCGAAGCTTTCTTT
CASSPERDSEAFF
>TRBV10-3|TRBJ1-2|-|-
TGTGCCATCAGCCGGGAACCCGACTATGGCTACACCTTC
CAISREPDYGYTF
>TRBV7-8|TRBJ1-1|TRBD1|-
TGTGCCAGCAGCCCTCGGGACAGTTACCACACTGAAGCTTTCTTT
CASSPRDSYHTEAFF
>TRBV29-1|TRBJ2-7|TRBD1|-
TGCAGCGTATCGGGACAGTCCTACGAGCAGTACTTC
CSVSGQSYEQYF
>TRBV27|TRBJ1-2|TRBD1|-
TGTGCCAGCAGTTCAGGGGGTACCAACTATGGCTACACCTTC
CASSSGGTNYGYTF
>TRBV18|TRBJ2-7|TRBD2|-
TGTGCCAGCTCACCACAGGCTAGCGGGAGTGGCGAGCAGTACTTC
CASSPQASGSGEQYF
>TRBV19|TRBJ2-7|TRBD1|few
TGTGCCAGTAGTATAGATCTGGGACAGCCACACTACGAGCAGTACTTC
CASSIDLGQPHYEQYF
>TRBV15|TRBJ2-2|-|-
TGTGCCACCAGCAGAGATATTGGGGCGGGATCCGGGGAGCTGTTTTTT
CATSRDIGAGSGELFF
>TRBV6-2/TRBV6-3|TRBJ2-7|TRBD1|-
TGTGCCAGCAGTTACCTCCGGGACAGGCTTGTACTCAAGTTCCACGAGCAGTACTTC
CASSYLRDRLVLKFHEQYF
>TRBV2|TRBJ2-6|-|-
TGTGCCAGCAGTGAATACTCTGGGGCCAACGTCCTGACTTTC
CASSEYSGANVLTF
>TRBV19|TRBJ2-1|TRBD2|-
TGTGCCAGTAGTATTAGCGGGAGCGCGGATGAGCAGTTCTTC
CASSISGSADEQFF
>TRBV7-7|TRBJ2-7|TRBD2|-
TGTGCTAGCAGCTTAGCGGCGGGAGGATCCTACGAGCAGTACTTC
CASSLAAGGSYEQYF
>TRBV27|TRBJ2-7|TRBD2|-
TGTGCCAGCAGTCCATACAAGCCGGGACTAGCGGGAGTTAGTTCCGAGCAGTACTTC
CASSPYKPGLAGVSSEQYF
>TRBV5-4|TRBJ2-1|TRBD2|-
TGTGCCAGCAGCTTGGGTGGACTAGCGGGAGTAGTGGAGCAGTTCTTC
CASSLGGLAGVVEQFF
>TRBV12-5|TRBJ2-5|TRBD2|-
TGTGCTAGTGCCCTAAGCGGGGGTCAGACCCAGTACTTC
CASALSGGQTQYF
>TRBV6-2/TRBV6-3|TRBJ1-4|-|once
TGTGCCAGCAGCAGCCGGGCCGGAGGGGAAAAACTGTTTTTT
CASSSRAGGEKLFF
>TRBV19|TRBJ2-1|-|-
TGTGCCAGTAGTGGGACTGTCCGACTCAATGAGCAGTTCTTC
CASSGTVRLNEQFF
>TRBV2|TRBJ1-4|TRBD1|-
TGTGCCAGTGGAATGCCGGGACAGGGCGATGAAAAACTGTTTTTT
CASGMPGQGDEKLFF
>TRBV4-3|TRBJ2-1|-|-
TGCGCCAGCAGCCAAGATAGCACGGGGTCCTACAATGAGCAGTTCTTC
CASSQDSTGSYNEQFF
>TRBV24-1|TRBJ2-3|-|-
TGTGCCACCAGTGATTTTTTAGGGGCGGCAGATACGCAGTATTTT
CATSDFLGAADTQYF
>TRBV29-1|TRBJ2-7|TRBD2|-
TGCAGCGTTGAGCTGGCGGGAGGTCCCTACGAGCAGTACTTC
CSVELAGGPYEQYF
>TRBV6-1|TRBJ2-1|TRBD2|-
TGTGCCAGCAGTGTGACTAGCGGGAGGGCCCCCTACAATGAGCAGTTCTTC
CASSVTSGRAPYNEQFF